Below, one T cell receptor beta chain is given with its context. Only a few counts were recorded for this clonotype. Its antigen remains undetermined. It has no much larger one-base neighbor in the sample; base qualities were not kept. The cysteine opens and the phenylalanine closes a CDR3 of 13 amino acids. Just CDR3 DNA is preserved here, 39 bases in frame from base 1. After removal of 11 bases from V and 11 bases from J, the junction retains 17 bases not matched to a gene. The sample is drawn from a study of response to subunit inactivated influenza vaccine (dated by TCRdb to 2017 to 2018). For context, the study as a whole: To follow how T cells responded to a trivalent subunit inactivated influenza vaccine, the researchers relied on deep quantitative profiling of the T cell receptor repertoire. Broader findings and caveats from the paper: It was suggested by the authors that each seasonal influenza vaccination may recruit only a limited number of new T cells.

The library was built by means of RT-PCR. The reads were generated on an Illumina HiSeq 2500. Using fastp at Q25 and MiXCR, TCRdb reprocessed the public reads and kept productive beta chains. Records with the same CDR3 protein are collapsed into one entry carrying the most frequent genes and DNA. The sample yields over 750,000 distinct CDR3 sequences; 21% were counted once. The top ten clonotypes cover roughly 10% of the sample. The rearranged chain carries TRBV12-3 or TRBV12-4 and TRBJ1-1, with 7 middle bases fitting TRBD1. This receptor was taken from a middle-aged man who received an inactivated influenza vaccine. Donor details come from another sample of the same person, matched by shared clones. Sequencing was performed on PBMCs from blood, taken about 5 days after vaccination. Read as DNA, the sequence is TGTGCCTGGACTACTACAGGGGTAGGGGATGCTTTCTTT. Its coded protein is CAWTTTGVGDAFF.